Listed here are 14 T cell receptor beta chains from one sample, sequenced in a study of low-dose radiotherapy and immunotherapy resistance in tumors. Time point noted: before trial treatment. Both TCRalpha and TCRbeta chains were reverse transcribed with V-gene-specific primers. PCR amplification of the TCRs was performed with Phusion for about 20 PCR cycles, and it relied on a constant-region primer together with a V-primer adapter. One entry per CDR3 protein results from TCRdb running MiXCR on the reads. The sample consists of 80,000 to 95,000 distinct CDR3 sequences, more than 8% of them appearing once. The sequenced sample was PBMCs, obtained before treatment. All receptors derive from a male donor with prostate cancer.

This clonotype came up many times. This chain uses TRBV6-2 or TRBV6-3 with TRBJ1-1; the match to TRBD1 covers 7 bases. Germline V lookup: CDR1 MNHEY, CDR2 SVGEGT. This CDR3 contains 14 residues. V was pared by 2 bases and J by 5 bases, with 5 bases of the junction left unmatched. This chain's CDR3 is CASSYPQGRTEAFF. In nucleotides, the CDR3 is TGTGCCAGCAGTTACCCACAGGGGAGAACTGAAGCTTTCTTT.

This clonotype was detected many times. The rearrangement links TRBV15 to TRBJ2-1; D is uncertain. Germline CDR1 and CDR2: LNHNV and YYDKDF (reference sequence). This CDR3 region has 15 residues. V dropped 2 bases and J dropped 9 bases, with 17 bases sitting between them. The CDR3 protein is CATSRKPGPGLEQFF. CDR3 coding DNA: TGTGCCACCAGCAGAAAACCTGGCCCGGGCCTTGAGCAGTTCTTC.

This clonotype showed up many times. The chain has TRBV28 and TRBJ1-4, with D perhaps TRBD1 (5 bases). The germline V gene has CDR1 MDHEN and CDR2 SYDVKM. The CDR3 loop spans 14 amino acids. Trimming took 6 bases from V and 7 from J, leaving 15 bases between them. The CDR3 nucleotides read TGTGCCAGCAGCCGGGGGAGCGCCGTTGAAAAACTGTTTTTT. It translates to CASSRGSAVEKLFF.

This clonotype was seen ten or more times. This chain links TRBV10-3 with TRBJ2-3, with 15 nucleotides matching TRBD2. Looked up from germline, CDR1 is ENHRY and CDR2 is SYGVKD. The CDR3 consists of 17 residues. J lost 10 bases, V lost 2 bases, and 10 bases had no gene match. This CDR3 is CAISERGLAGGQRAQYF. The CDR3 coding sequence is TGTGCCATCAGTGAGAGGGGACTAGCGGGAGGCCAAAGAGCGCAGTATTTT.

This clonotype was seen many times. J is TRBJ2-7 and V is TRBV18; D might be TRBD2 (5 bases). In germline, CDR1 is KGHSH, CDR2 LQKENI. This CDR3 is built from 16 residues. Trimming took off 6 bases at V and 4 bases at J, with 22 bases between the two ends. The CDR3 coding sequence is TGTGCCAGCTCCCCTCGAGGACTCGTAGGTGTATACGAGCAGTACTTC. Protein: CASSPRGLVGVYEQYF.

This clonotype has at least ten counts. The chain combines TRBV18 with TRBJ2-1; TRBD2 matches 11 bases. The CDR3 contains 20 residues. Germline V gene sequence: CDR1 KGHSH, CDR2 LQKENI. V shed 0 bases, J shed 8 bases, and the junction held 18 bases outside the gene matches. The CDR3 reads CASSPPGRVDHSGRAYEQFF. CDR3 in DNA: TGTGCCAGCTCACCACCGGGAAGGGTCGACCATAGCGGGAGGGCCTATGAGCAGTTCTTC.

This clonotype was counted many times. V and J are TRBV7-2 and TRBJ1-1; TRBD1 aligns across 9 bases. CDR3 length: 14 amino acids. Germline values: CDR1 SGHTA, CDR2 FQGNSA. Trimming took 5 bases from V and 5 from J; bases not matched to a gene: 6. CDR3: CASSAQGAGTEAFF. The CDR3, as DNA: TGTGCCAGCAGCGCACAGGGGGCCGGGACTGAAGCTTTCTTT.

This clonotype was seen ten or more times. CDR3 DNA sequence: TGTGCCAGCAGAAGGACGGGGGCAATCACCGGGGAGCTGTTTTTT. This sequence encodes CASRRTGAITGELFF. V is TRBV5-6 and J is TRBJ2-2; D is tentatively TRBD1 or TRBD2 (6 bases each). CDR1 SGHDT and CDR2 YYEEEE come from the germline V gene. CDR3 length equals 15 residues. Trimming cost V 5 bases and J 4 bases, with 15 bases left between them. Looking up the rest from reference TRBV5-6 and TRBJ2-2 gives the full variable domain: DAGVTQSPTHLIKTRGQQVTLRCSPKSGHDTVSWYQQALGQGPQFIFQYYEEEERQRGNFPDRFSGHQFPNYSSELNVNALLLGDSALYLCASRRTGAITGELFFGEGSRLTVL.

In this sample, this clonotype turned up many times. This chain links TRBV27 with TRBJ1-4; D is ambiguous. Between the trimmed V and J ends, which lost 6 bases and 6 bases, there was a span of 20 bases. CDR1 is MNHEY and CDR2 is SMNVEV in the germline V gene (reference sequence). This CDR3 has 16 amino acids. CDR3 protein: CASSPPSAAGYEKLFF. CDR3 nucleotides: TGTGCCAGCAGCCCGCCTTCAGCCGCCGGCTATGAAAAACTGTTTTTT.

This clonotype occurred many times. This rearrangement joins TRBV4-1 to TRBJ1-1; no firm D call. Deletions cut 0 bases from V and 0 bases from J, with 11 bases between. The CDR3 runs 16 residues. Germline V gives CDR1 MGHRA, CDR2 YSYEKL. The CDR3 region is CASSQDYRFLNTEAFF. CDR3 nucleotide sequence: TGCGCCAGCAGCCAAGACTACAGATTTCTGAACACTGAAGCTTTCTTT.

This clonotype appeared many times. The rearrangement links TRBV7-2 to TRBJ2-7; 7 nucleotides agree with TRBD2. With V trimmed by 1 base and J by 3 bases, 6 bases remained unmatched. From germline, CDR1 is SGHTA and CDR2 FQGNSA. The CDR3 length is 15 residues. The CDR3 nucleotides are TGTGCCAGCAGCTTAGGGGCGGGAGTATTCTACGAGCAGTACTTC. This translates into CASSLGAGVFYEQYF.

The V call is TRBV30, the J call TRBJ2-7, with TRBD2 matching over 12 bases. CDR1 is GTSNPN and CDR2 is SVGIG in the germline V gene (reference sequence). This CDR3 is built from 14 residues. The V segment lost 3 bases and the J segment 6 bases; nucleotides outside the gene matches: 6. CDR3 sequence: CAWSRLAGEVEQYF. In nucleotides, the CDR3 is TGTGCCTGGAGCCGACTAGCGGGAGAGGTCGAGCAGTACTTC. The full variable domain, rest sourced from reference TRBV30 and TRBJ2-7, is SQTIHQWPATLVQPVGSPLSLECTVEGTSNPNLYWYRQAAGRGLQLLFYSVGIGQISSEVPQNLSASRPQDRQFILSSKKLLLSDSGFYLCAWSRLAGEVEQYFGPGTRLTVT.

The table lists this clonotype with many counts. The V gene is TRBV4-3, the J gene TRBJ2-5; D ambiguous. The CDR3 runs 15 residues. The germline V and J ends were trimmed by 0 bases and 5 bases, with 13 bases remaining between them. Per the germline V gene, CDR1 is LGHNA and CDR2 is YSLEER. Written as DNA, the CDR3 is TGCGCCAGCAGCCAAGATTCGGGTCTGGGGGAGACCCAGTACTTC. Protein product: CASSQDSGLGETQYF.

The chain has TRBV5-6 and TRBJ1-5; 9 bases agree with TRBD1. The CDR3 spans 14 residues. Trimming removed 4 bases from V and 7 bases from J; junction bases left unmatched: 6. CDR1 and CDR2 from the germline V gene are SGHDT and YYEEEE. The CDR3 DNA is TGTGCCAGCAGCGCCAACAGGGGGCAACAGCCCCAGCATTTT. Its protein is CASSANRGQQPQHF.